The rows below give T cell receptor beta chains drawn from one sample of a study of radiotherapy plus CTLA-4 blockade in lung cancer. The repertoire was sequenced with immunoSEQ multiplex PCR; TCRdb's copy has only in-frame clones and lacks some. Seen here are approximately 100,000 clones, around 85% observed once, and the top ten hold 2.4%. This specimen was peripheral blood, taken from a patient treated with radiotherapy plus ipilimumab. These receptors were collected from a human donor with non-small cell lung cancer that progressed on radiotherapy plus ipilimumab. Some clones in this sample may be carry-over from other donors' samples. Both conserved end residues are part of each CDR3. D genes are given only for firm matches. Some rows have no size entry. The others give once, few or many, or a class for an expanded clone.

TRBV5-1	-	-	TRBJ1-1	CASHSGATTNTEAFF	TGCGCCAGTCATTCGGGGGCGACAACGAACACTGAAGCTTTCTTT
TRBV5-1	TRBD1	-	TRBJ1-4	CASSWSGQGARNEKLFF	TGCGCCAGCAGCTGGTCGGGACAGGGGGCCCGTAATGAAAAACTGTTTTTT
TRBV5-1	TRBD1	-	TRBJ2-7	CASREGTGVFYEQYF	TGCGCCAGCAGGGAAGGGACAGGGGTTTTCTACGAGCAGTACTTC
TRBV19	TRBD1	few	TRBJ2-2	CASSRQGEGRLFF	TGTGCCAGTAGCCGACAGGGGGAGGGAAGGCTGTTTTTT
TRBV5-1	-	-	TRBJ2-3	CASSLDPLTTDTQYF	TGCGCCAGCAGCTTGGACCCGCTAACCACAGATACGCAGTATTTT
TRBV25-1	-	-	TRBJ1-5	CASSVGYSNQPQHF	TGTGCCAGCAGTGTAGGTTATAGCAATCAGCCCCAGCATTTT
TRBV21-1	-	-	TRBJ2-7	CASSKPRRYEQYF	TGTGCCAGCAGCAAACCCAGGCGCTACGAGCAGTACTTC
TRBV4-3	TRBD2	-	TRBJ2-7	CASSQGTSSYEQYF	TGCGCCAGCAGCCAAGGGACTAGCAGCTACGAGCAGTACTTC
TRBV6-5	-	-	TRBJ1-2	CASSYLKSTGFYGYTF	TGTGCCAGCAGTTACCTAAAAAGTACAGGGTTCTATGGCTACACCTTC
TRBV11-2	TRBD2	-	TRBJ2-1	CASSPFTSGGHNEQFF	TGTGCCAGCAGCCCCTTCACCAGCGGGGGTCACAATGAGCAGTTCTTC
TRBV2	-	-	TRBJ2-7	CASMAGVYEQYF	TGTGCCAGCATGGCAGGGGTCTACGAGCAGTACTTC
TRBV5-4	-	-	TRBJ2-6	CASSASGGLSGANVLTF	TGTGCCAGCAGCGCCTCCGGGGGACTCTCTGGGGCCAACGTCCTGACTTTC
TRBV19	-	-	TRBJ1-2	CASSIHSQGHYGYTF	TGTGCCAGTAGTATCCACTCTCAGGGACACTATGGCTACACCTTC
TRBV9	-	-	TRBJ2-1	CASSVGVYEQFF	TGTGCCAGCAGCGTAGGGGTCTATGAGCAGTTCTTC
TRBV7-2	-	-	TRBJ1-2	CASSFYQGHGYTF	TGTGCCAGCAGCTTTTACCAGGGGCATGGCTACACCTTC
TRBV25-1	-	-	TRBJ2-3	CASSEYFRGGSGDTQYF	TGTGCCAGCAGTGAATACTTCAGGGGAGGGTCAGGAGATACGCAGTATTTT
TRBV5-1	-	-	TRBJ1-3	CASSLEGGSGNTIYF	TGCGCCAGCAGCTTGGAGGGGGGTTCTGGAAACACCATATATTTT
TRBV4-3	-	medium-sized	TRBJ1-2	CASSQGGSGYGYTF	TGCGCCAGCAGCCAGGGCGGTAGCGGCTATGGCTACACCTTC
TRBV14	-	once	TRBJ2-3	CASSQVLASRKGDTQYF	TGTGCCAGCAGCCAAGTTCTAGCCTCCCGAAAAGGAGATACGCAGTATTTT
TRBV4-3	-	-	TRBJ2-2	CASSQRQGMTGELFF	TGCGCCAGCAGCCAAAGGCAGGGTATGACCGGGGAGCTGTTTTTT
TRBV9	-	-	TRBJ2-2	CASSDYMGTGELFF	TGTGCCAGCAGCGACTACATGGGCACCGGGGAGCTGTTTTTT
TRBV9	TRBD2	-	TRBJ2-5	CASSVASSGVAETQYF	TGTGCCAGCAGCGTAGCTTCTAGCGGGGTCGCGGAGACCCAGTACTTC
TRBV7-6	-	-	TRBJ1-2	CASSLASDGTNYGYTF	TGTGCCAGCAGCTTAGCGTCCGACGGGACGAACTATGGCTACACCTTC
TRBV27	-	-	TRBJ1-1	CASSLFGPVTEAFF	TGTGCCAGCAGTTTGTTTGGGCCGGTCACTGAAGCTTTCTTT
TRBV13	-	-	TRBJ2-3	CASSSARGRLDTDTQYF	TGTGCCAGCAGTTCCGCGCGGGGTAGGTTAGACACAGATACGCAGTATTTT
TRBV5-1	-	-	TRBJ2-5	CASSLPGSETQYF	TGCGCCAGCAGCTTGCCCGGCTCAGAGACCCAGTACTTC
TRBV2	-	-	TRBJ2-1	CASSSSTGAYYNEQFF	-
TRBV10-3	-	-	TRBJ2-4	CAISDGGVAKNIQYF	TGTGCCATCAGTGATGGTGGGGTAGCCAAAAACATTCAGTACTTC
TRBV5-1	-	-	TRBJ2-3	CASSTHMATDTQYF	TGCGCCAGCAGCACCCACATGGCAACAGATACGCAGTATTTT
TRBV19	TRBD1	-	TRBJ1-2	CASSRTGANYGYTF	TGTGCCAGTAGTAGGACAGGAGCTAACTATGGCTACACCTTC
TRBV27	-	-	TRBJ1-1	CASSFGGVTEAFF	TGTGCCAGCAGTTTCGGGGGAGTAACTGAAGCTTTCTTT
TRBV6-1	-	-	TRBJ2-7	CASSEVGHIPYEQYF	TGTGCCAGCAGTGAAGTTGGCCACATTCCCTACGAGCAGTACTTC
TRBV7-2	-	-	TRBJ2-1	CASSLATRDTEQFF	TGTGCCAGCAGCTTAGCGACCCGGGACACTGAGCAGTTCTTC
TRBV15	-	few	TRBJ1-3	CATSRDSGSSGNTIYF	TGTGCCACCAGCAGAGATTCCGGGAGCTCTGGAAACACCATATATTTT
TRBV28	-	-	TRBJ1-5	CASSPSRAHSNQPQHF	TGTGCCAGCAGTCCCTCCCGGGCTCATAGCAATCAGCCCCAGCATTTT
TRBV18	-	-	TRBJ1-1	CASGLRTAAGTEAFF	TGTGCCAGCGGCCTCCGGACAGCGGCGGGCACTGAAGCTTTCTTT
TRBV7-4	TRBD2	-	TRBJ2-7	CASSFDPAGDTSSYEQYF	TGTGCCAGCAGCTTCGATCCAGCGGGGGACACAAGCTCCTACGAGCAGTACTTC
TRBV5-7	-	-	TRBJ1-2	CASSPAPGFVGYTF	TGTGCCAGCAGCCCCGCTCCGGGGTTCGTCGGCTACACCTTC
TRBV5-1	-	-	TRBJ1-1	CASSLLGGDTEAFF	TGCGCCAGCAGCTTGCTAGGGGGGGACACTGAAGCTTTCTTT
TRBV11-2	-	-	TRBJ2-5	CASSLVGSEETQYF	TGTGCCAGCAGCTTAGTGGGAAGCGAGGAGACCCAGTACTTC
TRBV9	TRBD1	-	TRBJ1-1	CASSGHDRDRTEAFF	TGTGCCAGCAGCGGACACGACCGGGACAGGACTGAAGCTTTCTTT
TRBV28	TRBD1	-	TRBJ1-1	CASSLGTGEYEAFF	TGTGCCAGCAGTTTGGGCACAGGGGAGTACGAAGCTTTCTTT
TRBV7-2	-	once	TRBJ2-2	CASSTRTRSTGELFF	TGTGCCAGCAGCACTCGAACCCGTTCCACCGGGGAGCTGTTTTTT
TRBV7-3	-	-	TRBJ1-1	CASSLESDTEAFF	TGTGCCAGCAGCTTAGAGTCGGACACTGAAGCTTTCTTT
TRBV6-1	-	-	TRBJ1-1	CASSEVALGVAFF	TGTGCCAGCAGTGAAGTTGCCCTGGGGGTGGCTTTCTTT
TRBV19	TRBD1	-	TRBJ1-1	CATMGQKNTEAFF	TGTGCCACTATGGGACAGAAGAACACTGAAGCTTTCTTT
TRBV6-5	TRBD1	medium-sized	TRBJ1-5	CATSDRGRYQPQHF	TGTGCCACCTCGGACAGGGGGCGTTATCAGCCCCAGCATTTT
TRBV5-4	-	-	TRBJ1-1	CASSPAGFMNTEAFF	TGTGCCAGCAGCCCCGCAGGTTTCATGAACACTGAAGCTTTCTTT
TRBV7-2	TRBD1	-	TRBJ2-7	CASSSRTGAYEQYF	TGTGCCAGCAGCTCCAGGACAGGGGCCTACGAGCAGTACTTC
TRBV6-5	-	-	TRBJ2-7	CASSAGSLGVEQYF	TGTGCCAGCAGTGCAGGGAGCCTAGGGGTAGAGCAGTACTTC
TRBV7-3	TRBD1	-	TRBJ2-1	CASSSPGQGPFF	TGTGCCAGCAGCTCGCCGGGACAGGGCCCGTTCTTC
TRBV7-2	-	-	TRBJ2-2	CASSLGGTNTGELFF	TGTGCCAGCAGCTTAGGAGGGACGAACACCGGGGAGCTGTTTTTT
TRBV5-1	-	-	TRBJ2-3	CASSLGGGSSTDTQYF	TGCGCCAGCAGCTTGGGTGGGGGTTCGAGCACAGATACGCAGTATTTT
TRBV5-1	-	-	TRBJ1-4	CASSLDTNGEKLFF	TGCGCCAGCAGCTTGGATACCAACGGTGAAAAACTGTTTTTT
TRBV7-2	-	-	TRBJ2-4	CASSAQQGYKNIQYF	TGTGCCAGCAGCGCTCAACAGGGTTACAAAAACATTCAGTACTTC
TRBV5-1	TRBD1	-	TRBJ2-6	CASSNRDRASGANVLTF	TGCGCCAGCAGCAACCGGGACAGGGCGTCTGGGGCCAACGTCCTGACTTTC
TRBV4-2	-	-	TRBJ1-5	CASSPRWGSSNQPQHF	TGTGCCAGCAGCCCAAGATGGGGCTCTTCCAATCAGCCCCAGCATTTT